This entry lists 21 T cell receptor beta chains sequenced from one sample in a study of graft-versus-host responses after intestinal transplantation. Profiling relied on immunoSEQ multiplex PCR, and the TCRdb table lists in-frame clones only, not all of them. The sample lists tens of thousands of clones, roughly 91% occurring once. Sequenced material: PBMCs, taken 524 days after transplant. The receptors originated from a human patient who received an intestinal transplant, so some T cells may come from the graft donor.

This chain uses TRBV9 with TRBJ2-7; 7 bases line up with TRBD1. CDR3 length: 15 residues. Germline V gene lookup returns CDR1 SGDLS and CDR2 YYNGEE. J gave up 1 base and V 0 bases, and 4 bases lay outside the gene matches. For the CDR3, the DNA is TGTGCCAGCAGCGTAGGGACAGGCGCTTCCTACGAGCAGTACTTC. Its protein product is CASSVGTGASYEQYF.

The chain combines TRBV11-2 with TRBJ2-1; weak D call: TRBD2 (5 bases). The CDR3 runs to 15 residues. V lost 3 bases to trimming and J lost 5 bases, with 14 bases between them. CDR1 and CDR2 from the germline V gene are SGHAT and FQNNGV. The CDR3 spells CASSLESGLNNEQFF. The CDR3 DNA follows: TGTGCCAGCAGCTTGGAGAGCGGACTCAACAATGAGCAGTTCTTC.

This clone was counted once. V and J are TRBV9 and TRBJ2-3; tentatively, D is TRBD2 (5 bases). CDR1 is SGDLS and CDR2 is YYNGEE in the germline V gene. Trimming took 0 bases from V and 6 from J, leaving 17 bases between them. The CDR3 is 16 residues long. For the CDR3, the DNA is TGTGCCAGCAGCGTAGGAGTAGTTACGCGGGTTGATACGCAGTATTTT. Translated, it gives CASSVGVVTRVDTQYF. Variable domain in full (rest from reference TRBV9 and TRBJ2-3): DSGVTQTPKHLITATGQRVTLRCSPRSGDLSVYWYQQSLDQGLQFLIQYYNGEERAKGNILERFSAQQFPDLHSELNLSSLELGDSALYFCASSVGVVTRVDTQYFGPGTRLTVL.

This chain connects TRBV5-1 to TRBJ1-1, with 7 bases matching TRBD1. V trimming: 4 bases; J trimming: 0 bases; junction bases outside the gene matches: 9. Germline V lookup: CDR1 SGHRS, CDR2 YFSETQ. This CDR3 is 16 amino acids long. This CDR3 is CASSPQSTGLNTEAFF. The CDR3 nucleotides are TGCGCCAGCAGCCCCCAGTCGACAGGGTTGAACACTGAAGCTTTCTTT.

The V call is TRBV28, the J call TRBJ1-2; D gene unclear. Germline loops: CDR1 MDHEN, CDR2 SYDVKM. The CDR3 runs to 11 residues. Trimming left V 2 bases short and J 7 bases short, with 5 bases between. Here the CDR3 reads CASSLAGGYTF. In DNA form, the CDR3 reads TGTGCCAGCAGTTTAGCTGGTGGCTACACCTTC.

The gene calls are TRBV7-9 and TRBJ2-7; TRBD1 is a possible D gene (5 bases). Trimming cost V 1 base and J 0 bases, with 13 bases left between them. There are 16 residues in the CDR3. Germline V gene data show CDR1 as SEHNR and CDR2 as FQNEAQ (reference sequence). This chain's CDR3 is CASSLGQGSYSYEQYF. CDR3 DNA sequence: TGTGCCAGCAGCTTAGGTCAGGGTAGTTACTCCTACGAGCAGTACTTC.

This CDR3 is CASSLSHRASTDTQYF. The CDR3 DNA reads TGTGCCAGCAGTTTATCCCACAGGGCTAGCACAGATACGCAGTATTTT. The chain employs TRBV27 and TRBJ2-3; weak D call: TRBD1 (6 bases). Germline-derived CDR1 and CDR2 are MNHEY and SMNVEV (reference sequence). Trimming removed 0 bases at V and 0 bases at J, with 10 bases between. The CDR3 consists of 16 residues.

The chain has TRBV7-9 and TRBJ2-3, with 8 nucleotides matching TRBD1. The CDR3 consists of 16 residues. Germline V gives CDR1 SEHNR, CDR2 FQNEAQ (reference sequence). V dropped 2 bases and J dropped 0; count of bases not matched to a gene: 4. The CDR3 nucleotides are TGTGCCAGCAGCTTAACAGGGGGACGCAGCACAGATACGCAGTATTTT. Its translation: CASSLTGGRSTDTQYF.

This chain connects TRBV7-2 to TRBJ2-7; TRBD1 agrees at 9 bases. The CDR3 consists of 17 residues. The V segment lost 4 bases and the J segment 2 bases; nucleotides outside the gene matches: 12. Looked up from germline, CDR1 is SGHTA and CDR2 is FQGNSA. The DNA of the CDR3 is TGTGCCAGCAGCTCCGACAACAGGGGGCGTCAGACCTACGAGCAGTACTTC. Amino acids: CASSSDNRGRQTYEQYF.

This clone was seen more than once but under ten times. The chain is built from TRBV25-1 and TRBJ2-7, with 7 bases fitting TRBD1. The V and J ends lost 4 bases and 4 bases, in that order; junction bases with no gene match: 4. This CDR3 spans 13 amino acids. Germline V gene sequence: CDR1 MGHDK, CDR2 SYGVNS. CDR3 region: CASSAFRGYEQYF. DNA of the CDR3: TGTGCCAGCAGTGCGTTCAGGGGGTACGAGCAGTACTTC.

This clone appeared once. This chain connects TRBV7-3 to TRBJ2-3; tentatively, D is TRBD2 (6 bases). CDR1 SGHTA and CDR2 FQGTGA come from the germline V gene. The CDR3 length is 15 residues. V lost 4 bases and J 1 base, leaving 12 bases between the germline ends. CDR3 bases: TGTGCCAGCAGCTCAAGCGGGTTTCGCACAGATACGCAGTATTTT. Residues: CASSSSGFRTDTQYF.

V is TRBV28 and J is TRBJ2-2; 7 bases map to TRBD1. Germline CDR1 and CDR2: MDHEN and SYDVKM. The V and J ends lost 4 bases and 1 base, in that order; junction bases with no gene match: 0. There are 14 residues in the CDR3. The CDR3 reads CASSWTGNTGELFF. The CDR3 DNA sequence: TGTGCCAGCAGTTGGACAGGGAACACCGGGGAGCTGTTTTTT.

Here the CDR3 DNA reads TGTGCCAGCAGTTTCACGGCCCAGGGGTTATCCTACGAGCAGTACTTC. Translating it yields CASSFTAQGLSYEQYF. The rearrangement joins TRBV6-5 to TRBJ2-7; perhaps TRBD1 as D (6 bases). This CDR3 comprises 16 residues. Germline CDR1 MNHEY, CDR2 SVGAGI. The V gene lost 4 bases and the J gene lost 1 base, with 17 bases spanning the gap.

This chain connects TRBV10-2 to TRBJ2-2, with 15 bases aligning to TRBD2. Looked up from germline, CDR1 is WSHSY and CDR2 is SAAADI. This CDR3 spans 20 amino acids. V lost 11 bases and J lost 2; bases outside the gene matches: 18. CDR3 amino acids: CAVAWVPGTSGRTNTGELFF. Here the CDR3 DNA reads TGCGCCGTAGCATGGGTTCCCGGGACTAGCGGGAGGACTAACACCGGGGAGCTGTTTTTT.

In nucleotides, the CDR3 is TGTGCCAGCACACCCTGGGGACTCCCTGGGGCCAACGTCCTGACTTTC. Translating it yields CASTPWGLPGANVLTF. This chain uses TRBV27 with TRBJ2-6; D is possibly TRBD2 (6 bases). V lost 7 bases and J 2 bases, leaving 15 bases between the germline ends. The V gene's germline CDR1 is MNHEY and CDR2 SMNVEV (reference sequence). CDR3 length: 16 amino acids.

This chain connects TRBV5-1 to TRBJ1-1, with a tentative D call TRBD1 (5 bases). CDR1 and CDR2 from the germline V gene are SGHRS and YFSETQ. The ends were cut back, 0 bases at V and 3 bases at J, with 12 bases in the middle. The CDR3 is 15 residues long. CDR3: CASSLDQGGYTEAFF. In DNA form, the CDR3 reads TGCGCCAGCAGCTTGGACCAGGGCGGTTACACTGAAGCTTTCTTT.

This clone was recorded a few times. The genes are TRBV30 and TRBJ1-1; 8 bases align to TRBD1. The V gene's germline CDR1 is GTSNPN and CDR2 SVGIG (reference sequence). J gave up 4 bases and V 0 bases, and 1 base lay outside the gene matches. The CDR3 sequence is 13 residues long. CDR3 bases: TGTGCCTGGAGTGTCAGGGGGCCCACTGAAGCTTTCTTT. Protein sequence: CAWSVRGPTEAFF.

For the CDR3, the DNA is TGTGCCAGCAGTTTATCGGGATTCACGGGACAGCCCCAGCATTTT. Translated, it gives CASSLSGFTGQPQHF. The chain couples TRBV28 to TRBJ1-5; D gene ambiguous. The germline V and J ends were trimmed by 1 base and 7 bases, with 14 bases remaining between them. This CDR3 contains 15 residues. Germline V lookup: CDR1 MDHEN, CDR2 SYDVKM.

The chain employs TRBV19 and TRBJ2-5, with D possibly being TRBD1 (6 bases). V was clipped by 3 bases and J by 5 bases, with 16 bases between them. Per germline, CDR1 LNHDA and CDR2 SQIVND (reference sequence). This CDR3 has 15 amino acids. DNA for the CDR3: TGTGCCAGTAGTATTAGGGGGACGAGGAGGGAGACCCAGTACTTC. Its protein product is CASSIRGTRRETQYF.

In this sample, this clone turned up once. The CDR3 nucleotides are TGTGCCAGCAGTGCAAACAGGGCCACAGATACGCAGTATTTT. This codes for CASSANRATDTQYF. The V and J genes are TRBV27 and TRBJ2-3, with a tentative D call TRBD1 (6 bases). Trimming took off 5 bases at V and 2 bases at J, with 11 bases between the two ends. The germline V gene encodes CDR1 MNHEY and CDR2 SMNVEV (reference sequence). The CDR3 totals 14 residues.

V and J are TRBV28 and TRBJ2-5; a weak D match, TRBD2 (5 bases). V was pared by 5 bases and J by 0 bases, with 10 bases between. The CDR3 is made up of 14 amino acids. The germline CDR1 and CDR2 sequences are MDHEN and SYDVKM. Written as DNA, the CDR3 is TGTGCCAGCAGTAGCGGATCGTACCAAGAGACCCAGTACTTC. It encodes CASSSGSYQETQYF.